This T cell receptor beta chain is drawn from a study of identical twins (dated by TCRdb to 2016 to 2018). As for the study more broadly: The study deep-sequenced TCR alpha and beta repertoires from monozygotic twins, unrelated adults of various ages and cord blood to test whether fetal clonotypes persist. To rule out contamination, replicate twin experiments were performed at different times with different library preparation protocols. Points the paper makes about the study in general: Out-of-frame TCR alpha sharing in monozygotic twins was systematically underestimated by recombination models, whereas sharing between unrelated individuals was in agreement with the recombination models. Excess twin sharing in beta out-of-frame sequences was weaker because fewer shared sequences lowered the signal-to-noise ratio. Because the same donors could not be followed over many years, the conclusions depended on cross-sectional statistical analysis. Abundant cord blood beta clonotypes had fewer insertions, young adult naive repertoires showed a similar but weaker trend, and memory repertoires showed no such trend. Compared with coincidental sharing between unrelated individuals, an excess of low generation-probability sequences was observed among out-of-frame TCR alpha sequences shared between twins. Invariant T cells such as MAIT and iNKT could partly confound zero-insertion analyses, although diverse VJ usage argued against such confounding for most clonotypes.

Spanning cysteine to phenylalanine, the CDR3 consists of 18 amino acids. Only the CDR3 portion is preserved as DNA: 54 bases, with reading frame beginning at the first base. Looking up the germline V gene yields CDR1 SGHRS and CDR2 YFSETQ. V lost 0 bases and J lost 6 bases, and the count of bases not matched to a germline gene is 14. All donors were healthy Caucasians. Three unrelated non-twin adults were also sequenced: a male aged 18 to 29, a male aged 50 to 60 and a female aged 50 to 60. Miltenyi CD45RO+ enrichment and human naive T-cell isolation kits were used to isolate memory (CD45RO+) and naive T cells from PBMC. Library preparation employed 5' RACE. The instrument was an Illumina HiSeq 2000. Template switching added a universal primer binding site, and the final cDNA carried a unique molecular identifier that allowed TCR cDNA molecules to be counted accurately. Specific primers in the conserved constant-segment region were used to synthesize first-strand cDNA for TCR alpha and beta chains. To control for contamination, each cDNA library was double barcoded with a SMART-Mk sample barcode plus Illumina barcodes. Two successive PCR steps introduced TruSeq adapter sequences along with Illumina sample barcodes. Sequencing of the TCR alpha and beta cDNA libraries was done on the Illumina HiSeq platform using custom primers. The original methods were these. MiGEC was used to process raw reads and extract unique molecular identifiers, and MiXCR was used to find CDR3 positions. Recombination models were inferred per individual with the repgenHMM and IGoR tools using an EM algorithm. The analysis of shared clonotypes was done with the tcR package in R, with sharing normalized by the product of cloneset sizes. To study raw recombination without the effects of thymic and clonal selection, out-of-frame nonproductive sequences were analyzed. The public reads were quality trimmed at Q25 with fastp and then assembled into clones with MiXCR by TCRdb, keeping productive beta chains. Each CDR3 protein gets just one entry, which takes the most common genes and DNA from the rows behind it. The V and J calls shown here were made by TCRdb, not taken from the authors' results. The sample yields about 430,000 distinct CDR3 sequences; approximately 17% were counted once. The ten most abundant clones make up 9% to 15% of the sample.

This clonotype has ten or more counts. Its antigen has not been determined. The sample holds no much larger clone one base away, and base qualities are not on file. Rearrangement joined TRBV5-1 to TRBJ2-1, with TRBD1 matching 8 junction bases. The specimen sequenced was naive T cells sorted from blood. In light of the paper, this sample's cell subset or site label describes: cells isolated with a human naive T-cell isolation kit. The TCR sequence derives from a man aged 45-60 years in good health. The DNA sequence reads TGCGCCAGCAGCTTGGGGCAGGGGGCAAGGCTCAGAAGCAATGAGCAGTTCTTC. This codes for CASSLGQGARLRSNEQFF.